Presented here are 16 T cell receptor beta chains from one specimen sequenced in a study of blood T cells in healthy people across ages. A sample-barcoded 5' primer and a J-beta primer mix were used in a second PCR of roughly 6 to 11 cycles. TCRdb reprocessed the 5' RACE reads with MiXCR, giving one entry per CDR3 protein. The sample consists of around 1,500,000 distinct CDR3 sequences, 28% of them appearing once. Sequenced sample: blood. The origin of the receptors is a woman aged 25 to 39 in good health.

This clonotype was seen ten or more times. The V call is TRBV24-1, the J call TRBJ2-1; no clear D. The ends were cut back, 10 bases at V and 3 bases at J, with 33 bases in the middle. The CDR3 contains 20 residues. CDR1 and CDR2 (germline): KGHDR, SFDVKD. CDR3 bases: TGTGCCACACCCCCCACGGGCTTACTCCCTCTCAGATTCCGCTACAATGAGCAGTTCTTC. Residues: CATPPTGLLPLRFRYNEQFF.

This clonotype was counted a few times. The rearrangement uses TRBV29-1 and TRBJ2-7; 8 nucleotides align to TRBD1. Germline V CDR1 and CDR2: SQVTM, ANQGSEA. The CDR3 extends over 12 amino acids. V shed 7 bases and J 5 bases; nucleotides not matched to a gene: 7. The CDR3 loop reads CSGDGQGNEQYF. CDR3 DNA: TGCAGCGGGGACGGACAGGGCAACGAGCAGTACTTC.

This clonotype was seen only a few times. The chain couples TRBV12-3 or TRBV12-4 to TRBJ2-5; tentatively, D is TRBD2 (6 bases). This CDR3 comprises 13 residues. V lost 4 bases to trimming and J lost 7 bases, with 13 bases between them. The chain's CDR3 is CASSSGTAGTQYF. CDR3 sequence (DNA): TGTGCCAGCAGTTCTGGGACTGCGGGGACCCAGTACTTC.

The CDR3 reads CASGRPGGNNEQFF. The CDR3, as DNA: TGCGCCAGCGGCCGCCCGGGGGGAAACAATGAGCAGTTCTTC. V usage is TRBV4-1 and J usage is TRBJ2-1; TRBD2 aligns across 7 bases. The CDR3 extends over 14 amino acids. J gave up 5 bases and V 8 bases, and 9 bases lay outside the gene matches. The V gene's germline CDR1 is MGHRA and CDR2 YSYEKL.

This clonotype was picked up a small number of times. The V and J genes are TRBV7-2 and TRBJ2-7; D remains unclear. Trimming took 0 bases from V and 7 from J, leaving 10 bases between them. Germline-derived CDR1 and CDR2 are SGHTA and FQGNSA. This CDR3 has 13 residues. The CDR3 is CASSLAISGEQYF. DNA of the CDR3: TGTGCCAGCAGCTTAGCAATATCCGGGGAGCAGTACTTC.

The V and J genes are TRBV9 and TRBJ2-2, with D hard to call. The V end lost 0 bases, the J end lost 4 bases, and 16 bases lay between the germline ends. This CDR3 region has 17 residues. The germline CDR1 and CDR2 sequences are SGDLS and YYNGEE. The CDR3 DNA reads TGTGCCAGCAGCGTAGGGCCGGCCGCCGCCGCCACCGGGGAGCTGTTTTTT. It encodes CASSVGPAAAATGELFF.

The chain employs TRBV13 and TRBJ2-4; D may be TRBD2 (5 bases). The CDR3 spans 16 residues. Germline CDR1 and CDR2: PRHDT and FYEKMQ (reference sequence). Trimming cost V 2 bases and J 7 bases, with 18 bases left between them. The DNA of the CDR3 is TGTGCCAGCAGCTTATGGTTGGGGTCCGGGAAGAACATTCAGTACTTC. It translates to CASSLWLGSGKNIQYF. The full variable domain, rest sourced from reference TRBV13 and TRBJ2-4, is AAGVIQSPRHLIKEKRETATLKCYPIPRHDTVYWYQQGPGQDPQFLISFYEKMQSDKGSIPDRFSAQQFSDYHSELNMSSLELGDSALYFCASSLWLGSGKNIQYFGAGTRLSVL.

This clonotype was counted at least ten times. The V call is TRBV5-5, the J call TRBJ1-2; tentative D call: TRBD1 (5 bases). Trimming stripped 4 bases from V and 3 bases from J, with 10 bases between. The CDR3 sequence is 13 residues long. Germline values: CDR1 SGHKS, CDR2 YYEKEE (reference sequence). CDR3 amino acids: CASSAGPDYGYTF. CDR3 sequence (DNA): TGTGCCAGCAGCGCGGGACCTGACTATGGCTACACCTTC.

V gene TRBV2 combines with J gene TRBJ2-3; 8 bases fit TRBD2. V was pared by 2 bases and J by 5 bases, with 3 bases of the junction left unmatched. The CDR3 is 14 residues long. The V gene's germline CDR1 is SNHLY and CDR2 FYNNEI. The chain's CDR3 is CASSESGRKDTQYF. The DNA of the CDR3 is TGTGCCAGCAGTGAAAGCGGGAGAAAAGATACGCAGTATTTT.

This clonotype was found a few times. V and J are TRBV7-2 and TRBJ2-1, with TRBD2 matching 12 bases. The CDR3 totals 19 residues. V shed 4 bases, J shed 5 bases, and the junction held 15 bases outside the gene matches. Germline CDR1 and CDR2: SGHTA and FQGNSA. CDR3 sequence reads: CASSSRASGRAKSHNEQFF. As DNA, the CDR3 is TGTGCCAGCAGCTCGCGAGCTAGCGGGAGGGCCAAGTCCCACAATGAGCAGTTCTTC.

This clonotype was found many times. The genes are TRBV6-1 and TRBJ2-5, with no clear D. The ends were cut back, 7 bases at V and 4 bases at J, with 13 bases in the middle. This CDR3 spans 13 amino acids. In germline, CDR1 is MNHNS, CDR2 SASEGT. CDR3 loop: CASKEHAIETQYF. In DNA, the CDR3 is TGTGCCAGCAAGGAACACGCCATAGAGACCCAGTACTTC.

Many counts were recorded for this clonotype. This chain connects TRBV27 to TRBJ2-3, with D possibly being TRBD1 (5 bases). From germline, CDR1 is MNHEY and CDR2 SMNVEV (reference sequence). The CDR3 contains 13 residues. The V end lost 4 bases, the J end lost 5 bases, and 10 bases lay between the germline ends. CDR3 sequence: CASSSDDRDTQYF. CDR3 sequence (DNA): TGTGCCAGCAGTTCCGATGACAGAGATACGCAGTATTTT.

Here the CDR3 reads CASSLAGRAFEQYF. The CDR3 nucleotides read TGTGCCAGCAGTTTAGCAGGGAGGGCCTTCGAGCAGTACTTC. The rearrangement links TRBV12-3 or TRBV12-4 to TRBJ2-5, with 7 bases aligning to TRBD2. The tail of the sequence fits TRBJ2-7 better, so the J call may be wrong. The CDR3 is 14 amino acids.

This clonotype was counted at least ten times. The chain links TRBV29-1 to TRBJ2-1; 7 bases agree with TRBD2. With 2 bases clipped from V and 10 bases from J, the junction kept 2 bases outside the gene matches. The CDR3 length is 11 residues. The germline V gene encodes CDR1 SQVTM and CDR2 ANQGSEA. The CDR3 DNA follows: TGCAGCGTTGAATGGGGAGGGGAGCAGTTCTTC. Translated, it gives CSVEWGGEQFF.

This clonotype came up a few times. The chain has TRBV3-1 and TRBJ1-3; 8 positions match TRBD1. The germline CDR1 and CDR2 sequences are LGHDT and YNNKEL (reference sequence). After removal of 4 bases from V and 3 bases from J, the junction contained 5 bases not matched to a gene. The CDR3 extends over 15 amino acids. CDR3 protein: CASSPADRVGNTIYF. Here the CDR3 DNA reads TGTGCCAGCAGCCCAGCGGACAGGGTTGGAAACACCATATATTTT.

The chain joins TRBV20-1 to TRBJ2-7, with D possibly matching TRBD1 (5 bases). Germline-derived CDR1 and CDR2 are DFQATT and SNEGSKA (reference sequence). This CDR3 comprises 14 residues. Trimming took 3 bases from V and 0 from J, leaving 12 bases between them. CDR3 nucleotide sequence: TGCAGTGCTAGGTGGCAGGGTAGCTCCTACGAGCAGTACTTC. Protein product: CSARWQGSSYEQYF.